This T cell receptor beta chain came from a study of vaccination effects on CD4 cells after COVID-19. Produced via immunoSEQ multiplex PCR; TCRdb's table is partial and in-frame only. The repertoire holds roughly 61,000 clones, with roughly 80% as singletons. V lost 5 bases to trimming and J lost 6 bases, with 13 bases between them. The CDR3 is 13 residues long. CD4+ T cells specific for antigen were expanded with viral peptide pools by the ViraFEST assay before sequencing. Following 10 days of culture, CD4+ T cells were isolated. Comments on this clone: The antigen is undetermined.

The starting material was CD4+ T cells from PBMCs cultured with HCoV-229E spike peptides, obtained before COVID-19 vaccination. The TCR was taken from a human donor who received a COVID-19 vaccine. The V gene is TRBV12-3 or TRBV12-4, the J gene TRBJ1-1; D remains ambiguous. CDR3 amino acids: CASSPHPIAEAFF. The CDR3 DNA reads TGTGCCAGCAGTCCTCACCCGATCGCTGAAGCTTTCTTT.